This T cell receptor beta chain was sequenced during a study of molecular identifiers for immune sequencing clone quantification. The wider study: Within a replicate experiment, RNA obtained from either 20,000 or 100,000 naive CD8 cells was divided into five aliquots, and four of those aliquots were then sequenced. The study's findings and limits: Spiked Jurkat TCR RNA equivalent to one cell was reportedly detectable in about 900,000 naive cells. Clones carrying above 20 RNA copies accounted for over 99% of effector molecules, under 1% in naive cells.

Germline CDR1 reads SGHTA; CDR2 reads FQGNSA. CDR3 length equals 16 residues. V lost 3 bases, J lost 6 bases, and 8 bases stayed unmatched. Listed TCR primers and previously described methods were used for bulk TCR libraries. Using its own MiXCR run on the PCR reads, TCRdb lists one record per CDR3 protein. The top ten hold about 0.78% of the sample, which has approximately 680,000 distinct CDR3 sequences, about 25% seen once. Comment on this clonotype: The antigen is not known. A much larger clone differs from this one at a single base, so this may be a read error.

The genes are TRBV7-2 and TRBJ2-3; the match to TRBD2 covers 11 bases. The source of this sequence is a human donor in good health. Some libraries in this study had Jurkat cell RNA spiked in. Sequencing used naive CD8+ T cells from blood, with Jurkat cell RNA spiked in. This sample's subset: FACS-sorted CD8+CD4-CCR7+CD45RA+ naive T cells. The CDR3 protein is CTSSFFSGRAGDTQYF. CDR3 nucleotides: TGTACCAGCAGCTTTTTTAGCGGGAGGGCCGGTGATACGCAGTATTTT.